One sample yielded the 12 T cell receptor beta chains listed below, sequenced in a study of vaccination and CD4 T cells after COVID-19. Cultured CD4+ T cells had their DNA profiled by the Oncomine TCR Beta short-read assay. MiXCR was run by TCRdb on the PCR reads, yielding one entry per CDR3 protein. Of thousands of distinct CDR3 sequences listed, less than 55% are singletons. These receptors' antigens are unknown. Treatment denoted: roughly ten-day PBMC culture with coronavirus spike peptide pools or control peptides (ViraFEST assay). CD4+ T cells that came from the unexposed donor were collected before the COVID-19 pandemic (2011-2018). The sequenced sample consisted of CD4+ T cells from blood, cultured in vitro. The source of these receptors is a human donor in good health.

This clonotype occurred a few times. The rearrangement links TRBV20-1 to TRBJ1-3, with TRBD1 matching over 8 bases. The germline CDR1 and CDR2 sequences are DFQATT and SNEGSKA (reference sequence). Trimming cost V 6 bases and J 7 bases; bases outside gene matches: 8. The CDR3 is 13 amino acids. CDR3 in amino acids: CSAQPGQANTIYF. In DNA, the CDR3 is TGCAGTGCACAACCGGGACAGGCTAACACCATATATTTT.

This sequence joins TRBV5-8 and TRBJ1-1; D perhaps matches TRBD1 (6 bases). The CDR3 has 12 amino acids. In germline, CDR1 is SGHTS, CDR2 YDEGEE. V lost 5 bases, J lost 10 bases, and 15 bases lay in between. In DNA, the CDR3 is TGTGCCAGCAGAATCTTCAGGGGCGGAGCTTTCTTT. This encodes CASRIFRGGAFF.

The rearrangement uses TRBV4-3 and TRBJ2-2, with 10 positions matching TRBD2. The CDR3 loop spans 19 amino acids. V gave up 0 bases and J gave up 7 bases; unmatched junction bases: 14. Germline V gene sequence: CDR1 LGHNA, CDR2 YSLEER. For the CDR3, the DNA is TGCGCCAGCAGCCAAGATGGGGCATCTAGCGGGGGATCTCGCGGGGAGCTGTTTTTT. It specifies CASSQDGASSGGSRGELFF.

The chain couples TRBV6-2 or TRBV6-3 to TRBJ1-6, with 9 bases aligning to TRBD1. CDR3 length: 14 residues. Losses at the gene ends were 2 bases for V and 7 bases for J; bases not matched to a gene: 0. CDR1 and CDR2 from the germline V gene are MNHEY and SVGEGT. CDR3: CASSYDRGNSPLHF. In nucleotides, the CDR3 is TGTGCCAGCAGTTACGACAGGGGGAATTCACCCCTCCACTTT.

The chain couples TRBV5-4 to TRBJ2-7; TRBD1 agrees at 9 bases. CDR3 length: 15 residues. With V trimmed by 2 bases and J by 0 bases, 3 bases remained unmatched. Germline V gene lookup returns CDR1 SGHNT and CDR2 YYREEE (reference sequence). The CDR3 loop reads CASSLPGQGSYEQYF. The DNA for the CDR3 is TGTGCCAGCAGCTTACCGGGACAGGGCTCCTACGAGCAGTACTTC.

The CDR3 DNA reads as TGTGCCAGCAGTTACCGTGCCGCGGGAATTAACTATGGCTACACCTTC. Translation: CASSYRAAGINYGYTF. V usage is TRBV6-5 and J usage is TRBJ1-2; the D is unclear. V was trimmed by 2 bases and J by 1 base, leaving 14 bases between them. The germline gives CDR1 MNHEY, CDR2 SVGAGI. The CDR3 loop spans 16 amino acids.

This clonotype came up a few times. The V and J genes are TRBV5-1 and TRBJ2-5; D is possibly TRBD1 (6 bases). Germline CDR1 is SGHRS and CDR2 is YFSETQ. This CDR3 comprises 14 residues. Trimming took 3 bases from V and 1 from J, leaving 10 bases between them. The CDR3 DNA sequence: TGCGCCAGCAGCTGGGGGCCAGCCCAAGAGACCCAGTACTTC. Amino acids: CASSWGPAQETQYF.

In DNA, the CDR3 is TGTGCCAGTAGTGCCCACAGTGGCCGGATGAGTGAAGCTTTCTTT. Protein sequence: CASSAHSGRMSEAFF. The chain combines TRBV19 with TRBJ1-1; no clear D gene. Trimming took 5 bases from V and 7 from J, leaving 20 bases between them. CDR3 size: 15 residues. Per the germline V gene, CDR1 is LNHDA and CDR2 is SQIVND (reference sequence).

The chain combines TRBV20-1 with TRBJ2-5; 8 bases agree with TRBD1. V lost 7 bases to trimming and J lost 4 bases; unmatched junction nucleotides: 8. Germline values: CDR1 DFQATT, CDR2 SNEGSKA (reference sequence). The CDR3 spans 13 residues. CDR3 coding DNA: TGCAGTGTTAGGGGCAGGGGGCGAGAGACCCAGTACTTC. Its translation is CSVRGRGRETQYF.

The rearrangement joins TRBV7-9 to TRBJ2-6; D is unresolved. The germline V gene has CDR1 SEHNR and CDR2 FQNEAQ (reference sequence). This CDR3 comprises 14 residues. V was shortened by 5 bases and J by 0 bases, with 5 bases between the two germline ends. CDR3 coding DNA: TGTGCCAGCAGCATACCCTCTGGGGCCAACGTCCTGACTTTC. This translates into CASSIPSGANVLTF.

This clonotype appeared a few times. This chain uses TRBV11-2 with TRBJ1-2; D remains unclear. The length of the CDR3 is 13 residues. Germline values: CDR1 SGHAT, CDR2 FQNNGV. V was clipped by 5 bases and J by 2 bases, with 9 bases between them. The CDR3 nucleotides are TGTGCCAGCAGCCCTGTTGGAAACTATGGCTACACCTTC. As protein: CASSPVGNYGYTF.

This chain connects TRBV19 to TRBJ1-3; unclear D gene. Between the trimmed V and J ends, which lost 0 bases and 4 bases, there was a span of 10 bases. This CDR3 region has 15 residues. Looked up from germline, CDR1 is LNHDA and CDR2 is SQIVND (reference sequence). This CDR3 reads CASSIDAAYGNTIYF. The CDR3 bases are TGTGCCAGTAGTATAGATGCGGCATACGGAAACACCATATATTTT.